This TCR beta chain was observed in a study of cytomegalovirus exposure and HLA in healthy donors. Study-wide results and limits: Among the most significant clusters, several appeared linked to common viral pathogens in a later analysis.

This CDR3 has 13 amino acids. CDR1 is SGHNT, CDR2 YENEEA, per germline. V dropped 4 bases and J dropped 2; count of bases not matched to a gene: 2. Turning to this clone: What it binds is not known.

13 Jbeta primers and 60 Vbeta primers were used for the PCR. The protocol was immunoSEQ multiplex PCR, while the TCRdb copy is restricted to in-frame clones and leaves out a portion. The table has 160,000 or so clones, about 80% seen once. This chain uses TRBV11-3 with TRBJ2-7; TRBD1 matches 7 bases. Input material: PBMCs. The source is a middle-aged woman in good health and CMV-seronegative. As DNA, the CDR3 is TGTGCCAGCAGCTCGGGACAGACCTACGAGCAGTACTTC. Amino acid sequence: CASSSGQTYEQYF.